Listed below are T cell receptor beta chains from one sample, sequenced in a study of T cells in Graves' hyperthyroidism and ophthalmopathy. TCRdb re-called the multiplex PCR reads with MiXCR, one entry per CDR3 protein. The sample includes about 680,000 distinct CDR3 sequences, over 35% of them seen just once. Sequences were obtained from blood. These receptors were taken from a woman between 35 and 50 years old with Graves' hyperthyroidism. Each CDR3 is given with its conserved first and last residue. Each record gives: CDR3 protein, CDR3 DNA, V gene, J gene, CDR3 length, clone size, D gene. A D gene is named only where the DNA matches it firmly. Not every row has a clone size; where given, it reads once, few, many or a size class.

CDR3 protein: CASSPLPRLNTEAFF
CDR3 DNA: TGCGCCAGCAGCCCCTTACCAAGATTGAACACTGAAGCTTTCTTT
V gene: TRBV5-1
J gene: TRBJ1-1
CDR3 length: 15
clone size: NA
D gene: NA

CDR3 protein: CSADRGFNTEAFF
CDR3 DNA: TGCAGCGCAGACCGGGGATTTAACACTGAAGCTTTCTTT
V gene: TRBV29-1
J gene: TRBJ1-1
CDR3 length: 13
clone size: many
D gene: NA

CDR3 protein: CASSPRGPSYEQYF
CDR3 DNA: TGTGCCAGCTCACCAAGGGGTCCCTCCTACGAGCAGTACTTC
V gene: TRBV18
J gene: TRBJ2-7
CDR3 length: 14
clone size: few
D gene: NA

CDR3 protein: CASSQVLGNTIYF
CDR3 DNA: TGCGCCAGCAGCCAAGTTTTGGGAAACACCATATATTTT
V gene: TRBV4-1
J gene: TRBJ1-3
CDR3 length: 13
clone size: NA
D gene: NA

CDR3 protein: CTPGTEAFF
CDR3 DNA: TGCACCCCCGGGACGGAAGCTTTCTTT
V gene: TRBV29-1
J gene: TRBJ1-1
CDR3 length: 9
clone size: few
D gene: NA

CDR3 protein: CASSEESGANVLTF
CDR3 DNA: TGTGCCAGCAGTGAAGAGTCTGGGGCCAACGTCCTGACTTTC
V gene: TRBV6-1
J gene: TRBJ2-6
CDR3 length: 14
clone size: many
D gene: NA

CDR3 protein: CASSPRTGVYNGYTF
CDR3 DNA: TGTGCCAGCAGCCCGCGGACAGGGGTCTACAATGGCTACACCTTC
V gene: TRBV7-8
J gene: TRBJ1-2
CDR3 length: 15
clone size: many
D gene: TRBD1

CDR3 protein: CASSFEVWNEKLFF
CDR3 DNA: TGTGCCAGCAGTTTCGAGGTCTGGAATGAAAAACTGTTTTTT
V gene: TRBV12-3/TRBV12-4
J gene: TRBJ1-4
CDR3 length: 14
clone size: NA
D gene: NA

CDR3 protein: CAISEIGEQETQYF
CDR3 DNA: TGTGCCATCAGTGAGATTGGGGAACAAGAGACCCAGTACTTC
V gene: TRBV10-3
J gene: TRBJ2-5
CDR3 length: 14
clone size: few
D gene: NA

CDR3 protein: CAISGIQVQNAFF
CDR3 DNA: TGTGCCATCAGTGGAATACAGGTGCAAAATGCTTTCTTT
V gene: TRBV10-3
J gene: TRBJ1-1
CDR3 length: 13
clone size: many
D gene: NA

CDR3 protein: CASSLEAGDQPQHF
CDR3 DNA: TGCGCCAGCAGCTTGGAGGCAGGAGATCAGCCCCAGCATTTT
V gene: TRBV5-1
J gene: TRBJ1-5
CDR3 length: 14
clone size: few
D gene: NA

CDR3 protein: CSVTGGGSGNTEAFF
CDR3 DNA: TGCAGCGTTACCGGGGGCGGCTCAGGGAACACTGAAGCTTTCTTT
V gene: TRBV29-1
J gene: TRBJ1-1
CDR3 length: 15
clone size: NA
D gene: NA

CDR3 protein: CASSWMDRGTGGYTF
CDR3 DNA: TGTGCCAGCAGTTGGATGGACAGGGGCACAGGAGGCTACACCTTC
V gene: TRBV28
J gene: TRBJ1-2
CDR3 length: 15
clone size: few
D gene: TRBD1

CDR3 protein: CASRLVNLDTEAFF
CDR3 DNA: TGTGCCAGCAGACTAGTGAATCTGGACACTGAAGCTTTCTTT
V gene: TRBV28
J gene: TRBJ1-1
CDR3 length: 14
clone size: once
D gene: NA

CDR3 protein: CASLVGHLTGELFF
CDR3 DNA: TGTGCCAGCTTGGTCGGACACCTGACCGGGGAGCTGTTTTTT
V gene: TRBV6-2/TRBV6-3
J gene: TRBJ2-2
CDR3 length: 14
clone size: many
D gene: NA

CDR3 protein: CASSLVGLGAEAFF
CDR3 DNA: TGTGCCAGCAGCTTAGTCGGGCTTGGGGCAGAAGCTTTCTTT
V gene: TRBV7-9
J gene: TRBJ1-1
CDR3 length: 14
clone size: many
D gene: NA

CDR3 protein: CASRPGGGEDIQYF
CDR3 DNA: TGTGCCAGCAGGCCGGGAGGAGGAGAAGACATTCAGTACTTC
V gene: TRBV7-3
J gene: TRBJ2-4
CDR3 length: 14
clone size: NA
D gene: TRBD2

CDR3 protein: CASSTGQGYEQYF
CDR3 DNA: TGTGCCAGCAGCACAGGACAGGGTTACGAGCAGTACTTC
V gene: TRBV7-2
J gene: TRBJ2-7
CDR3 length: 13
clone size: many
D gene: TRBD1

CDR3 protein: CASSYSIIGDNEAFF
CDR3 DNA: TGTGCCAGCAGTTACTCGATAATTGGGGACAATGAAGCTTTCTTT
V gene: TRBV6-5
J gene: TRBJ1-1
CDR3 length: 15
clone size: NA
D gene: NA

CDR3 protein: CASKVEDSTNTEAFF
CDR3 DNA: TGTGCCAGCAAGGTAGAGGACAGCACAAACACTGAAGCTTTCTTT
V gene: TRBV6-6
J gene: TRBJ1-1
CDR3 length: 15
clone size: many
D gene: NA

CDR3 protein: CAISGTEPQYF
CDR3 DNA: TGTGCCATCAGCGGGACCGAGCCCCAGTACTTC
V gene: TRBV10-3
J gene: TRBJ2-5
CDR3 length: 11
clone size: NA
D gene: NA

CDR3 protein: CASSRNPGTGVNEKLFF
CDR3 DNA: TGTGCCAGCAGCAGAAACCCCGGGACAGGTGTTAATGAAAAACTGTTTTTT
V gene: TRBV2
J gene: TRBJ1-4
CDR3 length: 17
clone size: many
D gene: TRBD1

CDR3 protein: CASLGGPSNYGYTF
CDR3 DNA: TGTGCCAGCCTAGGGGGCCCCTCAAACTATGGCTACACCTTC
V gene: TRBV12-3/TRBV12-4
J gene: TRBJ1-2
CDR3 length: 14
clone size: NA
D gene: TRBD1

CDR3 protein: CATDGRELAFF
CDR3 DNA: TGTGCCACCGACGGCCGAGAGCTTGCTTTCTTT
V gene: TRBV7-9
J gene: TRBJ1-1
CDR3 length: 11
clone size: many
D gene: NA

CDR3 protein: CAITLTGDGNTIYF
CDR3 DNA: TGTGCCATCACCTTGACAGGGGATGGAAACACCATATATTTT
V gene: TRBV10-3
J gene: TRBJ1-3
CDR3 length: 14
clone size: many
D gene: TRBD1

CDR3 protein: CAVSEIDTRSSYEQYF
CDR3 DNA: TGTGCCGTCAGTGAAATCGACACACGCTCCTCCTACGAGCAGTACTTC
V gene: TRBV10-3
J gene: TRBJ2-7
CDR3 length: 16
clone size: NA
D gene: NA

CDR3 protein: CASSPSGHSPLHF
CDR3 DNA: TGTGCCAGCAGCCCATCCGGACATTCACCCCTCCACTTT
V gene: TRBV3-1
J gene: TRBJ1-6
CDR3 length: 13
clone size: many
D gene: NA

CDR3 protein: CASSQVVSGGGETQYF
CDR3 DNA: TGCGCCAGCAGCCAAGTAGTCAGCGGAGGGGGAGAGACCCAGTACTTC
V gene: TRBV4-1
J gene: TRBJ2-5
CDR3 length: 16
clone size: NA
D gene: NA

CDR3 protein: CASSYPPGSSYEQYF
CDR3 DNA: TGTGCCAGCAGTTATCCGCCTGGGAGCTCCTACGAGCAGTACTTC
V gene: TRBV6-6
J gene: TRBJ2-7
CDR3 length: 15
clone size: few
D gene: NA

CDR3 protein: CAWTGGVLGGEAFF
CDR3 DNA: TGTGCCTGGACAGGGGGCGTTTTGGGAGGTGAAGCTTTCTTT
V gene: TRBV30
J gene: TRBJ1-1
CDR3 length: 14
clone size: NA
D gene: TRBD1

CDR3 protein: CASSLGRSNYGYTF
CDR3 DNA: TGTGCCAGCAGCCTGGGACGGTCAAACTATGGCTACACCTTC
V gene: TRBV7-9
J gene: TRBJ1-2
CDR3 length: 14
clone size: many
D gene: NA

CDR3 protein: CASLGWRIGGYTF
CDR3 DNA: TGTGCCAGCTTAGGGTGGCGGATCGGCGGCTACACCTTC
V gene: TRBV25-1
J gene: TRBJ1-2
CDR3 length: 13
clone size: NA
D gene: NA

CDR3 protein: CASVQGMEETQHF
CDR3 DNA: TGTGCCAGCGTTCAGGGTATGGAGGAGACCCAGCATTTT
V gene: TRBV2
J gene: TRBJ1-5
CDR3 length: 13
clone size: NA
D gene: NA

CDR3 protein: CASSLVSSGRARETQYF
CDR3 DNA: TGTGCCAGCAGTTTAGTTTCGAGCGGGAGGGCTCGGGAGACCCAGTACTTC
V gene: TRBV12-3/TRBV12-4
J gene: TRBJ2-5
CDR3 length: 17
clone size: NA
D gene: TRBD2

CDR3 protein: CASRSSSLGDEQYF
CDR3 DNA: TGTGCCAGCAGGTCCAGTAGCCTTGGGGACGAGCAGTACTTC
V gene: TRBV7-9
J gene: TRBJ2-7
CDR3 length: 14
clone size: once
D gene: NA

CDR3 protein: CASSFRDSYQETQYF
CDR3 DNA: TGTGCCAGCAGCTTCCGGGACAGTTACCAAGAGACCCAGTACTTC
V gene: TRBV7-8
J gene: TRBJ2-5
CDR3 length: 15
clone size: few
D gene: TRBD1

CDR3 protein: CASSIRRGHRRDEKLFF
CDR3 DNA: TGTGCCAGTAGTATTCGGCGGGGACACAGGCGGGATGAAAAACTGTTTTTT
V gene: TRBV19
J gene: TRBJ1-4
CDR3 length: 17
clone size: NA
D gene: NA

CDR3 protein: CASSLRLGQATGNTIYF
CDR3 DNA: TGTGCCAGCAGTTTGCGATTAGGACAGGCGACTGGAAACACCATATATTTT
V gene: TRBV12-3/TRBV12-4
J gene: TRBJ1-3
CDR3 length: 17
clone size: few
D gene: TRBD1

CDR3 protein: CAISESMGTTNEKLFF
CDR3 DNA: TGTGCCATCAGTGAGTCAATGGGGACAACTAATGAAAAACTGTTTTTT
V gene: TRBV10-3
J gene: TRBJ1-4
CDR3 length: 16
clone size: many
D gene: NA

CDR3 protein: CTIGGGQGWTGELFF
CDR3 DNA: TGCACCATTGGGGGGGGACAGGGATGGACCGGGGAGCTGTTTTTT
V gene: TRBV29-1
J gene: TRBJ2-2
CDR3 length: 15
clone size: NA
D gene: TRBD1

CDR3 protein: CAIQRPSTGEQYF
CDR3 DNA: TGTGCCATTCAGCGACCAAGTACGGGGGAGCAGTACTTC
V gene: TRBV10-3
J gene: TRBJ2-7
CDR3 length: 13
clone size: many
D gene: NA

CDR3 protein: CASSLEGWDEQYF
CDR3 DNA: TGTGCCAGCAGCTTAGAGGGGTGGGACGAGCAGTACTTC
V gene: TRBV11-2
J gene: TRBJ2-7
CDR3 length: 13
clone size: many
D gene: NA

CDR3 protein: CASRQGGGNTEAFF
CDR3 DNA: TGTGCCAGCAGGCAGGGGGGGGGCAACACTGAAGCTTTCTTT
V gene: TRBV9
J gene: TRBJ1-1
CDR3 length: 14
clone size: NA
D gene: TRBD1

CDR3 protein: CATSRAASTDTQYF
CDR3 DNA: TGTGCCACCAGCCGCGCAGCTAGCACAGATACGCAGTATTTT
V gene: TRBV15
J gene: TRBJ2-3
CDR3 length: 14
clone size: NA
D gene: NA

CDR3 protein: CASSQDRARRNNYGYTF
CDR3 DNA: TGCGCCAGCAGCCAAGATCGCGCCAGGAGAAACAACTATGGCTACACCTTC
V gene: TRBV4-3
J gene: TRBJ1-2
CDR3 length: 17
clone size: few
D gene: NA

CDR3 protein: CASSIGVGVGGTEAFF
CDR3 DNA: TGTGCCAGTAGTATAGGGGTCGGGGTCGGGGGGACTGAAGCTTTCTTT
V gene: TRBV19
J gene: TRBJ1-1
CDR3 length: 16
clone size: few
D gene: NA